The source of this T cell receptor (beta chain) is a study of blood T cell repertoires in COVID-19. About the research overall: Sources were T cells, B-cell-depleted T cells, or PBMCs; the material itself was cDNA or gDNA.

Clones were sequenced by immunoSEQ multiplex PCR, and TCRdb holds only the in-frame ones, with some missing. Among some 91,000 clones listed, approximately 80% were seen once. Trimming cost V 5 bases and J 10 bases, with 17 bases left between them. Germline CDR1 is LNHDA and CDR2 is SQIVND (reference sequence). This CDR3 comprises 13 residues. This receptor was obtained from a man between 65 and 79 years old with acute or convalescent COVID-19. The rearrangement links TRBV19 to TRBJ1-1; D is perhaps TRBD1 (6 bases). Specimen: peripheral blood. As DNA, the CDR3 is TGTGCCAGTAGTTCCTCTTACAGGGACCGAGCTTTCTTT. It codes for CASSSSYRDRAFF.